The table lists the clone carrying this T cell receptor beta chain with a few counts. The antigen remains undetermined. Addition of a universal primer site occurred through template switching, and cDNA carried unique molecular identifiers. MiXCR, applied by TCRdb to the 5' RACE reads, yields one record per CDR3 protein. The data contain 750,000 to 950,000 distinct CDR3 sequences, over 9% of them singletons. Each donor was a healthy Caucasian. These data originate in a study of identical twins. Whole-study findings and limits: In monozygotic twins, models underestimated the sharing of out-of-frame TCR alpha. Whereas memory repertoires showed no such difference, abundant cord blood beta clonotypes carried fewer insertions.

This CDR3 comprises 14 residues. With 3 bases removed from V and 6 bases from J, the gap between germline ends came to 14 bases. Germline V gene data show CDR1 as LNHDA and CDR2 as SQIVND (reference sequence). The data also belong to a second study, concerning yellow fever vaccine responses in identical twins.

The source is a woman between 18 and 29 years old in good health. The specimen sequenced was PBMCs. The V gene is TRBV19, the J gene TRBJ1-1; a weak D match, TRBD1 (5 bases). The CDR3 region is CASSIGAGVAEAFF. CDR3 bases: TGTGCCAGTAGTATCGGCGCGGGGGTGGCTGAAGCTTTCTTT.